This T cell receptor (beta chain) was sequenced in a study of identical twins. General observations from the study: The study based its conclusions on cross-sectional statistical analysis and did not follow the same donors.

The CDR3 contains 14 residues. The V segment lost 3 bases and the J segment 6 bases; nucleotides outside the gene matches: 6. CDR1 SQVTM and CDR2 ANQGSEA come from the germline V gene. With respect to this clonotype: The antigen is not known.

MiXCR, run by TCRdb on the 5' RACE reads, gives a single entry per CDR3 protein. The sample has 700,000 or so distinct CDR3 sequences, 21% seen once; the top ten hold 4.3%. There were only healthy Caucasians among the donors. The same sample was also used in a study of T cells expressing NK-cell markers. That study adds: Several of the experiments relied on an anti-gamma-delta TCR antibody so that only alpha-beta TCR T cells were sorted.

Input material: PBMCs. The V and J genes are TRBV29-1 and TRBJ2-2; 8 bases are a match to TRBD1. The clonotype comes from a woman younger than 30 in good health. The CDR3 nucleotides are TGCAGCGTTGACGGGGGACAGGTCCCCGGGGAGCTGTTTTTT. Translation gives CSVDGGQVPGELFF.